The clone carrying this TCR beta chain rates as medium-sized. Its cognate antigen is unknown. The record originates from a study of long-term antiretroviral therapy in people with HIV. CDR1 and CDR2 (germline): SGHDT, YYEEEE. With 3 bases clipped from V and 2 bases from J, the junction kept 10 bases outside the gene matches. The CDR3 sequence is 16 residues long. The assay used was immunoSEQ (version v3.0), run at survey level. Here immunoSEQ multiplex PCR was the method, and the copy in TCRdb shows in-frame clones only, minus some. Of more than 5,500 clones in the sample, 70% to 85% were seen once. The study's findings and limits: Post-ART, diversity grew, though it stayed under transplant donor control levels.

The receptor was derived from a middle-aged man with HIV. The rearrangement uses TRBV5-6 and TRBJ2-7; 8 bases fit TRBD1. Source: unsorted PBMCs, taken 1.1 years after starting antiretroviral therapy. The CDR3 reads CASSSRQGSSPYEQYF. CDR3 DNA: TGTGCCAGCAGCTCCAGACAGGGGTCTTCCCCCTACGAGCAGTACTTC. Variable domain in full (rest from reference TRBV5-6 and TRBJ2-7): DAGVTQSPTHLIKTRGQQVTLRCSPKSGHDTVSWYQQALGQGPQFIFQYYEEEERQRGNFPDRFSGHQFPNYSSELNVNALLLGDSALYLCASSSRQGSSPYEQYFGPGTRLTVT.